The rows below give T cell receptor beta chains drawn from one sample of a study of vaccination and CD4 T cells after COVID-19. No antigen has been identified for these receptors. One entry per CDR3 protein results from TCRdb running MiXCR on the PCR reads. The table records about 8,300 distinct CDR3 sequences, over 35% of them present only once. Sequencing was carried out using CD4+ T cells from blood, cultured in vitro. Source of these receptors: a human donor in good health. The CDR3 runs from the conserved cysteine through the conserved F or W. Fields, in order: clone size, D gene, V gene, J gene, CDR3 protein, CDR3 DNA. The D gene is left open where the match is weak. Not all rows give a size; the values are once, few, many and, for expanded clones, a class.

.	TRBD2	TRBV27	TRBJ2-1	CASTRGGRAYNEQFF	TGTGCCAGCACTCGGGGAGGGCGGGCATACAATGAGCAGTTCTTC
few	TRBD2	TRBV7-6	TRBJ2-1	CASSPGTSGRNLREQFF	TGTGCCAGCAGCCCAGGGACTAGCGGGAGGAACCTTCGTGAGCAGTTCTTC
.	.	TRBV19	TRBJ2-5	CASSPGAQDQETQYF	TGTGCCAGTAGTCCAGGGGCCCAGGACCAAGAGACCCAGTACTTC
.	TRBD2	TRBV30	TRBJ2-7	CAWRAGPSYEQYF	TGTGCCTGGAGAGCGGGGCCGTCCTACGAGCAGTACTTC
few	TRBD1	TRBV5-6	TRBJ1-1	CASSVGQGVNAFF	TGTGCCAGCAGCGTGGGACAGGGGGTGAACGCTTTCTTT
.	.	TRBV20-1	TRBJ2-1	CSARDLRSDEQFF	TGCAGTGCTAGAGATCTGAGGAGTGATGAGCAGTTCTTC
few	.	TRBV6-1	TRBJ2-3	CASRSRTNTDTQYF	TGTGCCAGCAGATCTCGGACCAACACAGATACGCAGTATTTT
.	.	TRBV6-1	TRBJ2-1	CASSLYNEQFF	TGTGCCAGCAGTCTCTACAATGAGCAGTTCTTC
medium-sized	.	TRBV7-7	TRBJ2-1	CASSPRFDYNEQFF	TGTGCTAGCAGCCCGAGGTTCGATTACAATGAGCAGTTCTTC
few	.	TRBV20-1	TRBJ2-7	CSARGGQDRSEQYF	TGCAGTGCTAGAGGAGGGCAGGATCGGTCCGAGCAGTACTTC